This entry is about one TCR beta chain. What it binds is unknown. Amplification of TCR beta CDR3 regions used RNA as the template. TCR CDR3 regions were first amplified by RT-PCR with HTBI primers. TCRdb reprocessed the multiplex PCR reads with MiXCR, giving one entry per CDR3 protein. The sample includes some 250,000 distinct CDR3 sequences, roughly 15% of them seen just once. Newly diagnosed patients aged 18 to 65 had hyperthyroidism of under 2 months' duration. The germline V gene encodes CDR1 LGHDT and CDR2 YNNKEL (reference sequence). J was trimmed by 4 bases and V by 3 bases; bases with no gene match: 7. The CDR3 length is 17 residues. This sample is part of a study of T cells in Graves' hyperthyroidism and ophthalmopathy. Study outcomes and limitations: Patients with ophthalmopathy were separated from those with stable hyperthyroidism by a 13 V-J model. Also found in blood were most expanded thyroid clonotypes above 0.001.

Sequences were obtained from blood. The chain combines TRBV3-1 with TRBJ2-3, with 13 positions matching TRBD2. This TCR came from a woman aged 45 to 65 with Graves' hyperthyroidism that later progressed to Graves' ophthalmopathy. The chain's CDR3 is CASSHARTSGSSDTQYF. The CDR3 DNA reads as TGTGCCAGCAGCCACGCTCGGACTAGCGGGAGCTCAGATACGCAGTATTTT.